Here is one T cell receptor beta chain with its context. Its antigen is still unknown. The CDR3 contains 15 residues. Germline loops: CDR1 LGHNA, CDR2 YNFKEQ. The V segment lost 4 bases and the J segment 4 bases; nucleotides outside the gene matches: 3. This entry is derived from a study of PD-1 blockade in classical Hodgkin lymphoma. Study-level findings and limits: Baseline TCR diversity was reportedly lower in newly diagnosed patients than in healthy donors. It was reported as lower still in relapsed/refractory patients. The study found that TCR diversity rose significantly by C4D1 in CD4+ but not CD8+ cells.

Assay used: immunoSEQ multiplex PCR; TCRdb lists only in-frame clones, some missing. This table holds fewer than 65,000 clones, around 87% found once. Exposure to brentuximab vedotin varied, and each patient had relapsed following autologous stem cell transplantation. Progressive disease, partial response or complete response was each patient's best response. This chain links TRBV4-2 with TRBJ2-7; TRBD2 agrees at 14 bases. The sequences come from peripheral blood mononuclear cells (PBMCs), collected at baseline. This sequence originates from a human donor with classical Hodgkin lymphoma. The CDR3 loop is CASSPRTSGGYEQYF. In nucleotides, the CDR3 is TGTGCCAGCAGCCCCCGGACTAGCGGGGGGTACGAGCAGTACTTC.